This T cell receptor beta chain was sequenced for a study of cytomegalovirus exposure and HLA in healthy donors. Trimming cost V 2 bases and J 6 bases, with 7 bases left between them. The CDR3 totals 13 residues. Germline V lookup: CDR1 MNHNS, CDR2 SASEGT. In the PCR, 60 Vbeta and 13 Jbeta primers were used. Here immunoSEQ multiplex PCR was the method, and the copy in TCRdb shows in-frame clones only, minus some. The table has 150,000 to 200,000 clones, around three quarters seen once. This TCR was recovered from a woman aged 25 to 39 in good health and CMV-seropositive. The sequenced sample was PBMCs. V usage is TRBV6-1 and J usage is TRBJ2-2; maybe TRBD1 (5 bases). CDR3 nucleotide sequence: TGTGCCAGCAGTGAAATAGGGGCCGGGGAGCTGTTTTTT. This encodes CASSEIGAGELFF.